The source of this T cell receptor beta chain is a study of CD8+CD57+ T cells in acquired aplastic anemia. Background on the study: Sorted cells (CD4+ and CD8+) yielded DNA amounts that averaged roughly 3.2 ug. Overall study findings and caveats: It was found that twenty-nine CD8+ CDR3 sequences were shared between patients and controls. Researchers reported that CD8+ Simpson's diversity was not significantly different in patients versus controls.

In regard to this clonotype: Its target is not known. Germline and junction disagree at one end, which may indicate a read error.

Investigators profiled TCR beta VDJ and CDR3 from genomic DNA template. TCRdb re-called the reads with MiXCR, one entry per CDR3 protein. There are roughly 190,000 distinct CDR3 sequences in the sample; around half occur only once, and approximately 15% lies in the top ten. Sequencing was done on a sample of sorted CD4+, CD8+, or CD8+CD57+ T cells (not recorded which) from PBMCs. The TCR comes from a human donor in good health, serving as a control.

Written as DNA, the CDR3 is TGCAGTGCTGAAAGACAGGGGGCCTATGGCTACGCCTTC. It specifies CSAERQGAYGYAF. V and J are TRBV20-1 and TRBJ1-2, with 10 bases fitting TRBD1. This CDR3 contains 13 residues. The germline CDR1 and CDR2 sequences are DFQATT and SNEGSKA (reference sequence).